Here is one T cell receptor beta chain with its context. Antigen unknown. CDR3 length: 16 amino acids. CDR1 is KGHSH, CDR2 LQKENI, per germline. The V gene lost 0 bases and the J gene lost 2 bases, with 11 bases spanning the gap. This record comes from a study of T cell responses to AZD1222 COVID-19 vaccine. About the research overall: Pooled samples include second doses given at about 4 or 12 weeks. Overall study findings and caveats: Repertoires were sampled only after the peak T cell response. Donors were mostly white British, more females; clonal diversity possibly underestimated.

The data were produced by immunoSEQ multiplex PCR, yet TCRdb's version contains in-frame clones alone and is incomplete. Of fewer than 150,000 clones listed, 93% are singletons. The V call is TRBV18, the J call TRBJ1-3, with D maybe TRBD1 (5 bases). This clonotype was obtained from an adult in good health. The material sequenced was peripheral blood, taken on day 0 of AZD1222 vaccination. The CDR3 DNA is TGTGCCAGCTCACCACCGGGCCGGGGCGCTGGAAACACCATATATTTT. This translates into CASSPPGRGAGNTIYF.